This T cell receptor (beta chain) derives from a study of T cell responses to AZD1222 COVID-19 vaccine. In germline, CDR1 is SGHAT, CDR2 FQDESV (reference sequence). V lost 6 bases and J 6 bases, leaving 11 bases between the germline ends. The CDR3 totals 12 residues. Assay: immunoSEQ multiplex PCR; the TCRdb copy retains only in-frame clones and omits some. The repertoire has fewer than 120,000 clones, about 95% of them found once; the top ten carry about 3%. The V and J genes are TRBV11-1 and TRBJ1-1; D remains unclear. The specimen was peripheral blood, collected 28 days after the second AZD1222 dose. The clonotype was recovered from an adult who received the AZD1222 COVID-19 vaccine. The CDR3 DNA reads as TGTGCCAGCAGTTCCGGGTCCCCTGAAGCTTTCTTT. As protein: CASSSGSPEAFF.